This entry concerns a single T cell receptor (beta chain). Its antigen is undetermined. The data stem from a study of T cell responses to AZD1222 COVID-19 vaccine. Whole-study results and caveats: Clonal diversity was possibly underestimated, and white British individuals and females predominated among donors. Spike was spanned by vaccine-associated CD4 TCRs, which were dominant at 160-218 and 743-854. Spike-specific TCR breadth and depth went up after people got two AZD1222 doses.

Profiled with immunoSEQ multiplex PCR; TCRdb holds only in-frame clones, not every one. The table includes about 83,000 clones, approximately 88% detected once. Here the sequenced sample was peripheral blood, taken on day 0 of MenACWY control vaccination. The origin of this receptor is an adult in good health.

The chain's CDR3 is CSVPGLAGRRTDTQYF. CDR3 sequence (DNA): TGCAGCGTCCCGGGACTAGCGGGAAGGAGGACAGATACGCAGTATTTT. The chain recombines TRBV29-1 with TRBJ2-3; 13 bases are a match to TRBD2. The CDR3 sequence is 16 residues long. V lost 6 bases to trimming and J lost 3 bases; unmatched junction nucleotides: 9. Germline CDR1 SQVTM, CDR2 ANQGSEA.